A single sample gave rise to the 4 T cell receptor beta chains below, sequenced in a study of human T cells and chemical hapten exposure. TCRdb independently ran MiXCR on the RACE reads; one entry per CDR3 protein. This table holds 85,000 to 100,000 distinct CDR3 sequences, 9.5% to 14% found once. Time point meaning: pre-sensitization, week 0. As for treatment: therapeutic diphenylcyclopropenone sensitization with weekly scalp DPC. This specimen consisted of whole blood, obtained in connection with sensitization to the hapten diphenylcyclopropenone (DPC). The origin of the receptors is a woman aged 55-70 years with alopecia areata. Some clones in this sample may be carry-over from other donors' samples.

The rearrangement uses TRBV2 and TRBJ2-4; 13 nucleotides agree with TRBD2. This CDR3 region has 14 residues. The junction had 13 bases not matched to a gene; V was cut back by 8 bases and J by 15 bases. Per germline, CDR1 SNHLY and CDR2 FYNNEI. The chain's CDR3 is CASWEGTSGAKWYF. CDR3 DNA: TGTGCCAGCTGGGAGGGGACTAGCGGGGCTAAGTGGTACTTC.

This clonotype has a count of ten or more. The chain joins TRBV30 to TRBJ1-5; D is possibly TRBD1 (5 bases). The V gene lost 4 bases and the J gene lost 4 bases, with 11 bases spanning the gap. The CDR3 has 13 amino acids. Germline V gene sequence: CDR1 GTSNPN, CDR2 SVGIG (reference sequence). The CDR3 loop is CAWNRDLNQPQHF. The DNA for the CDR3 is TGTGCCTGGAACCGGGACTTAAATCAGCCCCAGCATTTT. Full variable domain (missing parts from reference TRBV30 and TRBJ1-5): SQTIHQWPATLVQPVGSPLSLECTVEGTSNPNLYWYRQAAGRGLQLLFYSVGIGQISSEVPQNLSASRPQDRQFILSSKKLLLSDSGFYLCAWNRDLNQPQHFGDGTRLSIL.

A few counts support this clonotype. The rearrangement links TRBV20-1 to TRBJ1-1; TRBD1 might be the D (5 bases). Germline V gene lookup returns CDR1 DFQATT and CDR2 SNEGSKA (reference sequence). The CDR3 runs 13 residues. V was cut by 2 bases and J by 2 bases, with 9 bases left in between. The CDR3 sequence is CSARRQLNTEAFF. The CDR3 nucleotides are TGCAGTGCTAGAAGACAGCTAAACACTGAAGCTTTCTTT.

The chain carries TRBV20-1 and TRBJ2-3; D is ambiguous. The CDR3 is 14 amino acids. Trimming cost V 1 base and J 3 bases, with 11 bases left between them. CDR1 is DFQATT and CDR2 is SNEGSKA in the germline V gene (reference sequence). The CDR3 DNA reads as TGCAGTGCTAGAGTAGATGCGGAAACAGATACGCAGTATTTT. The encoded protein is CSARVDAETDTQYF.